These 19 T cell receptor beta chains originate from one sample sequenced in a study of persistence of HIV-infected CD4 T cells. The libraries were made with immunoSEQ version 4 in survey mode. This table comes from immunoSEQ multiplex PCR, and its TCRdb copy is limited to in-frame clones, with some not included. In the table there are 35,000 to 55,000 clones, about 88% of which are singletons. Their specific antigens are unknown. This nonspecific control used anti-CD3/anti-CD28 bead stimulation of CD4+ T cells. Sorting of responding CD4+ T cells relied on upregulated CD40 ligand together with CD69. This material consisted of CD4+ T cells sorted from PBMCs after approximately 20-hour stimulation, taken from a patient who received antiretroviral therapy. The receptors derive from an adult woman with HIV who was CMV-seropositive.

CDR3 loop: CASSPSPSMAKNIQYF. The CDR3 DNA follows: TGTGCCAGCAGTCCCTCGCCCTCTATGGCCAAAAACATTCAGTACTTC. This rearrangement joins TRBV2 to TRBJ2-4; no firm D call. Trimming removed 5 bases from V and 1 base from J, with 15 bases in between. CDR3 length: 16 amino acids. CDR1 is SNHLY and CDR2 is FYNNEI in the germline V gene.

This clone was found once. CDR3 loop: CASSDRAGEQYV. CDR3 bases: TGTGCCAGTAGTGACAGGGCCGGAGAGCAGTACGTC. V and J are TRBV19 and TRBJ2-7; 7 nucleotides align to TRBD1. Trimming removed 5 bases from V and 7 bases from J; junction bases left unmatched: 5. Germline V gene sequence: CDR1 LNHDA, CDR2 SQIVND (reference sequence). The CDR3 covers 12 residues.

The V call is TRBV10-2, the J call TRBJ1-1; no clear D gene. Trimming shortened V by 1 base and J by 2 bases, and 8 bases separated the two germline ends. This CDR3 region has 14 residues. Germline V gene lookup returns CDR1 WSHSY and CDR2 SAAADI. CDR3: CASSEWVKNTEAFF. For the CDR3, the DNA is TGCGCCAGCAGTGAGTGGGTGAAAAACACTGAAGCTTTCTTT.

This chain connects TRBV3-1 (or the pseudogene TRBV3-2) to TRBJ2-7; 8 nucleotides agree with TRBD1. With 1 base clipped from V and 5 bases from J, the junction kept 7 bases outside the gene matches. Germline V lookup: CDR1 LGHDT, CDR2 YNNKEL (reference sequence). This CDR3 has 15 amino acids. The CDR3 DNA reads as TGTGCCAGCAGCCAAGGCGGGACAGGCGTCAACGAGCAGTACTTC. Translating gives CASSQGGTGVNEQYF.

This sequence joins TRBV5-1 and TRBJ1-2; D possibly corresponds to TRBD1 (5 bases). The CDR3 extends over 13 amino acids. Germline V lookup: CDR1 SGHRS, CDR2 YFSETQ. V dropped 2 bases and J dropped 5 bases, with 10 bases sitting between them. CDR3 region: CASSLGGEYGYTF. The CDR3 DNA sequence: TGCGCCAGCAGCTTAGGAGGGGAATATGGCTACACCTTC.

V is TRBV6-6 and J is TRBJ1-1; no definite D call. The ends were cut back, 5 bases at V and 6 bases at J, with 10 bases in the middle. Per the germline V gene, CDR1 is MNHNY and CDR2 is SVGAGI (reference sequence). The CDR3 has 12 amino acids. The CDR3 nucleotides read TGTGCCAGCAGTAAACGGTCAGCTGAAGCTTTCTTT. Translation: CASSKRSAEAFF.

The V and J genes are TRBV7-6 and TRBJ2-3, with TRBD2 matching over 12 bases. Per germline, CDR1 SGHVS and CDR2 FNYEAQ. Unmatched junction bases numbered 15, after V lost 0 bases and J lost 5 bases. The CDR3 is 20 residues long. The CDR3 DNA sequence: TGTGCCAGCAGCTTAGCGAGTGGTCTAGCGGGGGGGCCCCAGGGAGATACGCAGTATTTT. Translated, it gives CASSLASGLAGGPQGDTQYF.

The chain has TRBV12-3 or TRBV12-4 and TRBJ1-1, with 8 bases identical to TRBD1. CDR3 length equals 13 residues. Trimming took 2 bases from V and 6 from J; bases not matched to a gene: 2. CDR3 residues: CASSLKQGAEAFF. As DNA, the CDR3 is TGTGCCAGCAGTTTAAAACAGGGGGCTGAAGCTTTCTTT.

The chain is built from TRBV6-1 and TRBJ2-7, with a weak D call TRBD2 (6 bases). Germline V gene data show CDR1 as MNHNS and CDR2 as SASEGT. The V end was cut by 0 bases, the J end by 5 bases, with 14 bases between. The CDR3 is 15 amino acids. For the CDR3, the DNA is TGTGCCAGCAGTGAAGCGGTCGGGGGTTTCGACGAGCAGTACGTC. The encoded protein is CASSEAVGGFDEQYV.

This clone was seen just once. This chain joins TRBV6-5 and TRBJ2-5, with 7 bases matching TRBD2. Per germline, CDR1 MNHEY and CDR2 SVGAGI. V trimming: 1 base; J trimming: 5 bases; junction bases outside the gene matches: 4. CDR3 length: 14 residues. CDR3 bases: TGTGCCAGCAGTTACTTGCAGGGAGGGGAGACCCAGTACTTC. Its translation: CASSYLQGGETQYF.

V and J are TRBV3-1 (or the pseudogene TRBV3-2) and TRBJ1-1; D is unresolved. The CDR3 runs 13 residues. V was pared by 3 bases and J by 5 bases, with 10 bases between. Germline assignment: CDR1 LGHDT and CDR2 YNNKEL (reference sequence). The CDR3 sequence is CASSHERRTEAFF. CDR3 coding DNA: TGTGCCAGCAGCCATGAACGTCGGACTGAAGCTTTCTTT.

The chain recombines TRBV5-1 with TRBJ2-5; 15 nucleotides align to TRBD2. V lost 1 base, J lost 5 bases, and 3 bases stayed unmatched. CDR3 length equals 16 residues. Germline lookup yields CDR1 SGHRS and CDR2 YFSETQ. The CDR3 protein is CASSLTGTSGGETQYF. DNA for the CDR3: TGCGCCAGCAGCTTGACCGGGACTAGCGGGGGGGAGACCCAGTACTTC.

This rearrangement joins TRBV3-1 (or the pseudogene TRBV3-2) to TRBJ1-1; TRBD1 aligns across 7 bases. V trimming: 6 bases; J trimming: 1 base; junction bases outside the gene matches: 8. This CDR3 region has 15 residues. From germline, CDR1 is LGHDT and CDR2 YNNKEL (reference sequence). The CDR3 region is CASRQRQGGNTEAFF. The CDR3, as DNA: TGTGCCAGCAGGCAACGACAGGGTGGGAACACTGAAGCTTTCTTT.

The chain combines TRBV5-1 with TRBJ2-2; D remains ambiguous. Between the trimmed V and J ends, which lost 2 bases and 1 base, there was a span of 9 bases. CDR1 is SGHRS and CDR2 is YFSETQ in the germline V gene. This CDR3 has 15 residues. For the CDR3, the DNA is TGCGCCAGCAGCTTCAATAGACAGAACACCGGGGAGCTGTTTTTT. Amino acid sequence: CASSFNRQNTGELFF.

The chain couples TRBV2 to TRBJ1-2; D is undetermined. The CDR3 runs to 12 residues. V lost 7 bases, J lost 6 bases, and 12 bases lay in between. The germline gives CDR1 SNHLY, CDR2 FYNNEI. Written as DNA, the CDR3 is TGTGCCAGCAACACACGGACTGATGGCTACACCTTC. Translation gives CASNTRTDGYTF.

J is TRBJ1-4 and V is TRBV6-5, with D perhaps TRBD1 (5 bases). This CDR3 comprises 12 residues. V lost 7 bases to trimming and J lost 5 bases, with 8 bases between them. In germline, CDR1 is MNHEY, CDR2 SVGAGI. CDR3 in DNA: TGTGCCAGCACCGCAGGGAATGAAAAACTGTTTTTT. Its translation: CASTAGNEKLFF.

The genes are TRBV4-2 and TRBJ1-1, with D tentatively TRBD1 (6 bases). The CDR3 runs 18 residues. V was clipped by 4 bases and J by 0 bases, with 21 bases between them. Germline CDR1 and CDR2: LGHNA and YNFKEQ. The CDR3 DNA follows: TGTGCCAGCAGCCCCTCCTGGGGTAGAGGGGACATGAACACTGAAGCTTTCTTT. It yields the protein CASSPSWGRGDMNTEAFF.

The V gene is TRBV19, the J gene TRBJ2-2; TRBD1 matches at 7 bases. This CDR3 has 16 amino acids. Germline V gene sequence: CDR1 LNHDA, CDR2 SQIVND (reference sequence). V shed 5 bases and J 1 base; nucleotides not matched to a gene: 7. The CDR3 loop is CASSPPTGLNTGELFF. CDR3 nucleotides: TGTGCCAGTAGTCCCCCGACAGGGCTGAACACCGGGGAGCTGTTTTTT.

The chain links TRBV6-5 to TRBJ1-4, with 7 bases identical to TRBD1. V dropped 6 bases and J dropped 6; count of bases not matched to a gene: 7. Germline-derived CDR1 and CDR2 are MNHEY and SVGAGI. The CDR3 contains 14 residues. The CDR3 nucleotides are TGTGCCAGCAGCACTCCCCAGGGGGATGAAAAACTGTTTTTT. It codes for CASSTPQGDEKLFF.